This T cell receptor (beta chain) came from a study of cytomegalovirus exposure and HLA in healthy donors (dated by TCRdb to about 2017). Study-wide context: In an earlier analysis of around 540 of the donors, 250 to 350 Gb of sequence data and 90 million to 120 million unique TCR beta sequences from about 179 million T cells were reported. The T cell repertoires of under 700 subjects were profiled by immunosequencing and related to cytomegalovirus serostatus. Of the roughly 400 genotyped donors, around 81% fell in the genetic ancestry cluster associated with self-reported Caucasian donors. Because of strong linkage in the cohort, 5 or 6 DR-DQ haplotypes were treated as single units for association and clustering. To decide whether each TCR beta V gene segment behaved as functional or pseudogenic, an earlier analysis of fewer than 750 of the donors relied on high-throughput TCR beta sequencing. In the later analysis, no new phenotypic data were used to find candidate immune exposures; instead, reliance was placed on TCR beta sequences and their occurrence across donors. High-throughput TCR immunosequencing, statistical association of individual TCRs with disease status, and machine learning were combined to predict cytomegalovirus infection status. A later genetic analysis used genome-wide SNP genotypes for about 55% of the 666 donors, treating that subset as a discovery cohort. An early release that covered some 630 HLA-typed donors contained approximately 300 gigabases of sequencing data and 70 million to 100 million unique TCR sequences. The number of donors typed differed by locus, with about 620-630 for A, B, C, DRB1 and DQB1, around 500 for DQA1, nearly 610 for DPA1, and some 440 for DPB1. The study was designed to test whether signatures of past pathogen exposure could be identified by cataloging public T cell receptors. Among some 400 genotyped donors of the cohort, an average of approximately 240,000 unique TCR beta nucleotide sequences was sequenced per donor, of which about 20% were non-productive. In a later analysis, previously published TCR beta repertoires from 500 to 750 donors were re-analyzed and high-resolution HLA genotyping was added so that TCR occurrence patterns could be studied. Besides the first cohort of 550 to 750 subjects, a separate validation cohort made up of 120 different subjects was used. Every repertoire in the discovery cohort had been generated on one and the same sequencing platform. Both class I and class II loci were covered by HLA typing, at four-digit resolution. Donor age, sex, ethnicity and CMV serostatus were compiled together with the repertoire data. General findings and caveats noted by the study authors: About 17 rarely observed V segments, including chromosome 9 orphons, were excluded from the earlier analysis of approximately 600 of the donors because counts were too low. Three of the identified cytomegalovirus-associated TCR beta chains were confirmed in vitro to be specific for cytomegalovirus antigens. According to a later analysis, most CMV-associated TCR beta chains appeared to be HLA-restricted, and the HLA associations seemed to be driven largely by CMV exposure. A later genetic analysis reported fewer N-insertions in productive TCRs among donors in an Asian-associated ancestry cluster than the roughly 620-donor mean. V-gene and J-gene trimming of TCR beta chains was associated with a missense DCLRE1C variant in a later genetic analysis, and the association was replicated in an independent cohort. Roughly uniform sequencing depth across donors was assumed in presence/absence analyses, although this assumption may not hold. In both the original and validation cohorts, the classifier was reported to diagnose cytomegalovirus status with high specificity and sensitivity. Some IMGT-functional V segments, including TRBV6-2 and TRBV6-3, could not be told apart with the 87-base-pair reads, so those segments were excluded. The sequencing pipeline was judged likely to have produced a cluster of highly shared sequence variants as a technical artifact. In a later analysis, the rate of TCR association differed among HLA loci, with DRB1 alleles having the most associated TCRs and HLA-C alleles having the fewest. Because some donors lacked HLA typing at each locus, the association tests relied only on the typed subset. According to a later analysis, parvovirus B19, influenza, CMV and Epstein-Barr virus appeared linked to several top co-occurrence clusters. The study listed around 160 TCR beta chains as associated with cytomegalovirus. According to the authors, the approach could potentially be generalized to other disease states and immunological phenotypes. In this cohort, only TCR beta chains were sequenced, and detectable features were limited by the absence of alpha or paired-chain data. A later analysis associated about 18,000 TCR beta sequences with specific HLA alleles at a false discovery rate of 0.05. A further reported finding was that TCR beta sequences accurately predicted the HLA-A and HLA-B alleles for most subjects in the first cohort. Correlated functional status among segregating V segments might be attributable to linkage disequilibrium, but an unknown experimental factor could not be ruled out. Broadly in line with IMGT annotations, most TCR beta V segments showed up in productive rearrangements about 87% or about 30% of the time in an earlier analysis of 587 of the donors. Compared with equally common non-associated chains, HLA-associated TCR beta chains in a later analysis were more clonally expanded and had lower generation probabilities. Strong co-occurrence of HLA alleles, especially DR and DQ, made assigning TCR associations to individual alleles difficult. Most TCR sequences were seen in very few donors, while some public TCRs were found in many individuals. Immune exposure information for the cohort was limited to CMV serostatus.

Concerning this clone itself: It lacks a known antigen.

Library preparation employed the immunoSEQ multiplex PCR assay. The multiplex PCR relied on a mix of 60 forward primers for TCR Vbeta segments and 13 reverse primers for TCR Jbeta segments. The CDR3 region of rearranged TCR beta genes was amplified from genomic DNA with a multiplex PCR assay. Amplified TCR beta libraries were sequenced as 87-base-pair reads on the Illumina HiSeq System. From the authors' description of their analysis: In a later analysis, some 80 million unique TCR beta chains were counted across the roughly 670 repertoires, and around 10 million of these chains were shared by at least two donors. A nearest-neighbor algorithm error-corrected the raw reads and collapsed the reads into unique sequences, merging closely related sequences to remove PCR and sequencing errors. CDR3 sequences were aligned to IMGT reference sequences to assign V, D and J gene segments. For a sequence to be retained, at least a six-nucleotide match to both a V gene segment and a J gene segment was required. Rearrangements were called productive when the CDR3 lacked stop codons and stayed in frame with V and J; all others were non-productive. CDR3 was defined by IMGT convention, running from the second conserved V-encoded cysteine to the conserved J-encoded phenylalanine. In an earlier analysis of roughly 610 of the donors, sequences lacking an unambiguous match to a single V gene segment were excluded. In an earlier analysis of approximately 590 of the donors, V segments were called functional above 56.7% productive rearrangements and were called segregating when the between-donor standard deviation exceeded 5%. To diagnose cytomegalovirus status from the catalog of TCR beta chain sequences, a statistical classification framework was built. V and J gene assignment, in a later analysis, came from comparing TCR nucleotide sequences with IMGT/GENE-DB human TR gene sequences. The TCRdist pipeline was used in a later analysis to assign CDR3 sequences and most-parsimonious VDJ recombination scenarios. In a later analysis, every TCR beta chain was defined by the combination of its CDR3 amino acid sequence and its V-gene family, and reads without a unique V-gene family were dropped. As a way to deal with suspected cross-contamination and a sequencing artifact, a later analysis dropped more than 500 nucleotide sequences that were highly shared and had low generation probability. In a later analysis, a clonal expansion index for each public chain was calculated from normalized within-repertoire ranks of inferred template counts. In a later analysis, generation probabilities were computed using a VDJ recombination model fitted to out-of-frame rearrangements, and the results were checked against IGoR. In a later analysis, hypergeometric tests were used to score TCR-TCR, TCR-HLA and TCR-CMV co-occurrence, with a repertoire-size bias correction applied to TCR pairs. In a later analysis, false discovery rates were estimated by permuting HLA or CMV assignments 20 times. A later analysis grouped co-occurring TCRs with DBSCAN, adding TCRdist sequence similarity when clustering within HLA-allele-positive subsets. Repertoires with fewer than 30,000 or more than 120,000 public chains, plus five repertoires with anomalous nucleotide sharing, were excluded from co-occurrence clustering. Sourced from immuneACCESS, this table was stored by TCRdb with only in-frame sequences that have V and J called. A share of the clones is absent; for the studies checked, an unresolved V gene accounts for under half, and the remainder has no known explanation. V and J calls plus clone size are reproduced from that table; the DNA served to infer D and trimming. The table for this sample shows fewer than 150,000 clones. The leading ten clones occupy 2% of the sample.

From its cysteine to its phenylalanine, the CDR3 spans 14 amino acids. Solely the CDR3 DNA is kept, with 42 bases framed from the first base. Clipping removes 0 bases from V and 11 bases from J, with 5 as the unmatched junction base count. Reading the germline V gene gives CDR1 LGHNA and CDR2 YNFKEQ. The cohort was made up of around 720 healthy bone marrow donors. At the time of sampling, every cohort member was nominally healthy, though immune exposures that went unrecorded were likely present. The donor tested CMV seronegative and was one of the 352 seronegative cohort members. Each donor provided a peripheral blood sample, and peripheral blood mononuclear cells were used for TCR beta sequencing. The Qiagen DNeasy Blood Extraction Kit was used to extract genomic DNA from the blood cell samples.

The rearranged chain carries TRBV4-2 and TRBJ2-5; TRBD2 lines up with 11 middle nucleotides. The sequenced sample consisted of PBMCs. This TCR was sampled from a woman aged 55-70 years in good health and CMV-seronegative. The CDR3 protein sequence reads: CASSQETSGTVQYF. The sequenced DNA is TGTGCCAGCAGCCAAGAGACTAGCGGGACGGTGCAGTACTTC.